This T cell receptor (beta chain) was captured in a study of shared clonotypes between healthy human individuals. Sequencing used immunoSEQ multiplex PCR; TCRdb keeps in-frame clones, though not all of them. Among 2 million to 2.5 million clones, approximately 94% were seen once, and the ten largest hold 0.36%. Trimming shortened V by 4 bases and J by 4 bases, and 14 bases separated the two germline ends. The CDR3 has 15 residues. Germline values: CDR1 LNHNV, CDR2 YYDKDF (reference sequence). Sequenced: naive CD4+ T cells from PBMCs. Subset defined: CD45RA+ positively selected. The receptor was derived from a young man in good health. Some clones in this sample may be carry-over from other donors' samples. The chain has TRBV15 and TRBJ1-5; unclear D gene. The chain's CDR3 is CATSTRLETNQPQHF. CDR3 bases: TGTGCCACCAGCACGCGTCTAGAGACGAATCAGCCCCAGCATTTT.